One and the same sample provided the 9 T cell receptor beta chains below, sequenced in a study of OX40 agonist ivuxolimab in advanced cancers. The method was immunoSEQ multiplex PCR; TCRdb's version includes in-frame clones alone and lacks a portion of them. Of around 40,000 clones in the sample, over 60% were seen once. The material was CD4+ or CD8+ T cells sorted from blood, obtained in a trial of the OX40 agonist ivuxolimab. These receptors were collected from an adult with an advanced solid tumor such as melanoma, head and neck, liver or kidney cancer.

This clone was detected a few times. The chain couples TRBV29-1 to TRBJ2-5; D is uncertain. This CDR3 region has 9 residues. V lost 4 bases to trimming and J lost 5 bases, with 2 bases between them. The germline gives CDR1 SQVTM, CDR2 ANQGSEA. The CDR3 sequence: CSVGETQYF. CDR3 nucleotide sequence: TGCAGCGTTGGTGAGACCCAGTACTTC.

This chain links TRBV2 with TRBJ2-1; D is undetermined. The germline gives CDR1 SNHLY, CDR2 FYNNEI. The V end was cut by 7 bases, the J end by 9 bases, with 10 bases between. This CDR3 is built from 11 residues. CDR3 DNA: TGTGCCAGCATGTTGCGCGGTGAGCAGTTCTTC. It encodes CASMLRGEQFF.

This clone has just one count. The chain links TRBV19 to TRBJ2-7; D not resolved. CDR1 is LNHDA, CDR2 SQIVND, per germline (reference sequence). This CDR3 contains 16 residues. Trimming cost V 6 bases and J 7 bases, with 25 bases left between them. CDR3 sequence: CASSSTSGSLLLEQYV. The CDR3, as DNA: TGTGCCAGTAGCTCCACCTCCGGGTCTCTCCTTTTAGAGCAGTACGTC.

This sequence joins TRBV29-1 and TRBJ1-2; no definite D call. Germline CDR1 SQVTM, CDR2 ANQGSEA. This CDR3 comprises 14 residues. The V end lost 4 bases, the J end lost 4 bases, and 16 bases lay between the germline ends. The CDR3 DNA is TGCAGCGTTGCGTCCGGCGACAACCTCTATGGCTACACCTTC. Translated, it gives CSVASGDNLYGYTF.

The chain joins TRBV5-4 to TRBJ1-1, with TRBD1 matching 7 bases. V gave up 0 bases and J gave up 0 bases; unmatched junction bases: 5. CDR1 is SGHNT and CDR2 is YYREEE in the germline V gene (reference sequence). The CDR3 contains 16 residues. CDR3 bases: TGTGCCAGCAGCTTGGGGGGACAGCCAATGAACACTGAAGCTTTCTTT. This codes for CASSLGGQPMNTEAFF.

This chain uses TRBV29-1 with TRBJ1-1; D perhaps matches TRBD1 (6 bases). V was pared by 4 bases and J by 2 bases, with 11 bases between. The CDR3 extends over 13 amino acids. Germline V gene sequence: CDR1 SQVTM, CDR2 ANQGSEA. CDR3: CSVVTGGNTEAFF. As DNA, the CDR3 is TGCAGCGTTGTGACAGGTGGCAACACTGAAGCTTTCTTT.

By sample share, this clone is medium-sized. V is TRBV11-2 and J is TRBJ2-7, with 10 bases that match TRBD2. Trimming cost V 1 base and J 2 bases; bases outside gene matches: 2. Germline V gene sequence: CDR1 SGHAT, CDR2 FQNNGV. The CDR3 contains 15 residues. The CDR3 spells CASSLGSGGTYEQYV. The CDR3 DNA is TGTGCCAGCAGCTTAGGTAGCGGGGGGACCTACGAGCAGTACGTC.

This rearrangement joins TRBV5-4 to TRBJ2-7, with unresolved D. Germline assignment: CDR1 SGHNT and CDR2 YYREEE (reference sequence). Trimming shortened V by 0 bases and J by 6 bases, and 7 bases separated the two germline ends. The CDR3 consists of 12 residues. CDR3 sequence (DNA): TGTGCCAGCAGCTTGGAGGTGGGCGAGCAGTACTTC. Its protein product is CASSLEVGEQYF.

V and J are TRBV11-2 and TRBJ2-3; 9 positions match TRBD1. Germline values: CDR1 SGHAT, CDR2 FQNNGV. The CDR3 consists of 15 residues. J was trimmed by 2 bases and V by 4 bases; bases with no gene match: 4. This CDR3 is CASSSDRGYTDTQYF. In DNA, the CDR3 is TGTGCCAGCAGCTCAGACAGGGGGTACACAGATACGCAGTATTTT.